This T cell receptor beta chain was identified during a study of beta chain features in type 1 diabetes. This CDR3 comprises 15 residues. The germline V gene encodes CDR1 SGDLS and CDR2 YYNGEE. After removal of 0 bases from V and 7 bases from J, the junction contained 6 bases not matched to a gene. Study findings and constraints: A closer apparent resemblance between naive, central memory and Treg TCRB repertoires was seen in patients than in healthy donors. Among patients with Type 1 diabetes, TCRB CDR3s were moderately but significantly shorter in every one of the four CD4+ subsets.

About this clone: Antigen unknown.

Expressed TCRB transcripts were sequenced after all isolated RNA was converted to cDNA. Naive, central memory and regulatory T cell samples yielded about 3.9 million reads on average. The protocol was immunoSEQ multiplex PCR, while the TCRdb copy is restricted to in-frame clones and leaves out a portion. This sample has hundreds of thousands of clones, with roughly 13% found just once. On average, the one heparinised blood draw given by each donor was approximately 100 mL. The chain has TRBV9 and TRBJ1-4, with 7 bases matching TRBD1. The TCR was taken from a man aged 18 to 30 with type 1 diabetes. The specimen was naive CD4+ T cells from blood. CDR3 in DNA: TGTGCCAGCAGCGTAGGCAACTCAGGGGGTGAAAAACTGTTTTTT. It translates to CASSVGNSGGEKLFF.